These T cell receptor beta chains were read from a single sample in a study of cytomegalovirus exposure and HLA in healthy donors. Data came from immunoSEQ multiplex PCR; TCRdb stores just in-frame clones and leaves some out. Among about 130,000 clones, around 63% were seen once, and the ten largest hold over 1.5%. Sequences were obtained from PBMCs. These receptors were obtained from a human donor in good health. The CDR3 runs from the conserved cysteine through the conserved F or W. D genes are given only for firm matches. Expanded clones get a size class; other rows say once, few or many, or leave the size out.

>TRBJ2-7|few|NA|12|TRBV28
TGTGCCAGCAGGCCAGCCGGGGACGAGCAGTACTTC
CASRPAGDEQYF
>TRBJ1-6|NA|NA|13|TRBV9
TGTGCCAGCAGCGTAGGAGGTAATTCACCCCTCCACTTT
CASSVGGNSPLHF
>TRBJ2-5|NA|TRBD2|15|TRBV5-4
TGTGCCAGCAGCTTGGTGGCTAGCGGGAGTGAGACCCAGTACTTC
CASSLVASGSETQYF
>TRBJ1-3|few|NA|15|TRBV9
TGTGCCAGCAGCAACTTGGGGGGCTCTGGAAACACCATATATTTT
CASSNLGGSGNTIYF
>TRBJ2-7|NA|TRBD1|12|TRBV27
TGTGCCACCCGACAGGGCCTTACCGAGCAGTACTTC
CATRQGLTEQYF
>TRBJ2-7|NA|TRBD2|15|TRBV6-6
TGTGCCAGCAGAAAAGAAGCGGGAGGGTCCTACGAGCAGTACTTC
CASRKEAGGSYEQYF
>TRBJ2-3|NA|TRBD2|13|TRBV29-1
TGCAGCGTTTGCCGGGAGGTGGGAGATACGCAGTATTTT
CSVCREVGDTQYF
>TRBJ1-2|few|NA|14|TRBV28
TGTGCCAGCAGAAGTTCTAAAGCTAACTATGGCTACACCTTC
CASRSSKANYGYTF
>TRBJ2-7|NA|TRBD2|21|TRBV27
TGTGCCAGCAGTCCGCTAGCTGGGACCGGGACTAGCGGGAGGGCGGTCTACGAGCAGTACTTC
CASSPLAGTGTSGRAVYEQYF
>TRBJ2-3|once|NA|15|TRBV5-1
TGCGCCAGCAGCTTTTCCGGGATCCCCACAGATACGCAGTATTTT
CASSFSGIPTDTQYF
>TRBJ2-7|NA|TRBD1|15|TRBV9
TGTGCCAGCAGTTACTGGGGGACAGGAAACGACGAGCAGTACTTC
CASSYWGTGNDEQYF
>TRBJ2-7|NA|TRBD1|14|TRBV5-1
TGCGCCAGCAGCAGGGACAGGGGGCCCTACGAGCAGTACTTC
CASSRDRGPYEQYF
>TRBJ2-7|NA|TRBD2|16|TRBV4-2
TGTGCCAGCAGCCAAGATCAGGTTAGCGGGAGTTACGAGCAGTACTTC
CASSQDQVSGSYEQYF
>TRBJ2-7|few|TRBD2|14|TRBV6-1
TGTGCCAGCATGAGGACTAGCGTATCCTACGAGCAGTACTTC
CASMRTSVSYEQYF
>TRBJ2-7|NA|NA|16|TRBV19
TGTGCCAGTAGTACGACTGATGGCGGCAGCTCCTACGAGCAGTACTTC
CASSTTDGGSSYEQYF
>TRBJ2-3|NA|NA|12|TRBV18
TGTGCCAGCTCACCCTCCACAGATACGCAGTATTTT
CASSPSTDTQYF
>TRBJ2-2|NA|NA|15|TRBV19
TGTGCCAGTAGTATAGTCCAGCGGTACACCGGGGAGCTGTTTTTT
CASSIVQRYTGELFF
>TRBJ1-2|NA|TRBD1|15|TRBV5-6
TGTGCCAGCAGCCTACCGGGACAGGGGGTCTATGGCTACACCTTC
CASSLPGQGVYGYTF
>TRBJ2-2|few|NA|13|TRBV7-3
TGTGCCAGCAGCCCCTCGGGGTCCGGGGAGCTGTTTTTT
CASSPSGSGELFF